This TCR beta chain came from a study of T cell responses to AZD1222 COVID-19 vaccine. Study-wide results and caveats: Vaccination with two AZD1222 doses was followed by a rise in Spike-specific TCR breadth and depth.

As to this clone: Its antigen remains unidentified. The same CDR3 also results from other DNA sequences found in this sample.

Here immunoSEQ multiplex PCR was the method, and the copy in TCRdb shows in-frame clones only, minus some. The sample holds over 70,000 clones; 85% to 90% are singletons and the top ten take roughly a tenth. Germline V lookup: CDR1 KGHDR, CDR2 SFDVKD. Trimming pared 4 bases from V and 4 bases from J, leaving 12 bases between. This CDR3 is built from 14 residues. The TCR was taken from an adult who received the AZD1222 COVID-19 vaccine. The chain recombines TRBV24-1 with TRBJ1-2; D remains ambiguous. The material was peripheral blood, obtained 28 days after the second AZD1222 dose. Written as DNA, the CDR3 is TGTGCCACCAGTGACTCTGGACGGGTCTATGGCTACACCTTC. It encodes CATSDSGRVYGYTF.